Listed below are T cell receptor beta chains from one sample, sequenced in a study of blood T cell repertoires in COVID-19. Measured with immunoSEQ multiplex PCR; TCRdb has only the in-frame clones, and not every one. The data contain over 200,000 clones, roughly 87% of them singletons. Sequencing used peripheral blood. These TCRs come from a man aged 35 to 55 with active or convalescent COVID-19. Both conserved end residues are part of each CDR3. The D gene is left open where the match is weak. A clone size is listed for some rows: how often the clone was seen (once, few, many), or a class if it is expanded.

CDR3 DNA | CDR3 protein | clone size | V gene | D gene | J gene
TGTGCCAGTATCCCAGGGGCATGGAACACTGAAGCTTTCTTT | CASIPGAWNTEAFF | few | TRBV19 | - | TRBJ1-1
TGTGCCAGCTCACCCACCCGGACTAGCGGGAGTTCTGAGCAGTTCTTC | CASSPTRTSGSSEQFF | - | TRBV18 | TRBD2 | TRBJ2-1
TGCAGCGTTAAATTATCAGGGATGAATCAGCCCCAGCATTTT | CSVKLSGMNQPQHF | - | TRBV29-1 | - | TRBJ1-5
TGTGCCAGCGCACTGACAGGGGACGGAGGCTACACCTTC | CASALTGDGGYTF | - | TRBV5-5 | TRBD1 | TRBJ1-2
TGTGCCAGCAGCAATACCCACAGGGTTGGGGAAAAACTGTTTTTT | CASSNTHRVGEKLFF | - | TRBV7-2 | - | TRBJ1-4
TGTGCCAGCACCGAAGGGAGAGGGGGCGGGTACGAGCAGTACTTC | CASTEGRGGGYEQYF | - | TRBV6-5 | TRBD1 | TRBJ2-7
TGTGCCAGCAGTGAAGATGGGACTCAATTTTGGTTTCAGTACTTC | CASSEDGTQFWFQYF | - | TRBV2 | - | TRBJ2-4
TGCGCCAGCAGCTCGCCGATCGGGGGTGCGAACACCGGGGAGCTGTTTTTT | CASSSPIGGANTGELFF | - | TRBV5-1 | - | TRBJ2-2
TGTGCTAGCAAAGGACAGGGGGCAGGCCCCGGGGAGCTGTTTTTT | CASKGQGAGPGELFF | - | TRBV7-7 | TRBD1 | TRBJ2-2
TGTGCCAGTAGCTTCCTGGACAGGGGGCGACAGTACTTC | CASSFLDRGRQYF | - | TRBV19 | TRBD1 | TRBJ2-7
TGTGCCAGCAGTTTATACTCCTTTGGTCCCACCTTC | CASSLYSFGPTF | - | TRBV12-3/TRBV12-4 | - | TRBJ1-2
TGTGCCAGCAGTTCACTTCAGGGGGTCAATCAGCCCCAGCATTTT | CASSSLQGVNQPQHF | - | TRBV27 | TRBD1 | TRBJ1-5
TGTGCCAGTAGACAGGGGCACACTGAAGCTTTCTTT | CASRQGHTEAFF | - | TRBV19 | TRBD1 | TRBJ1-1
TGTGCCAGCAGTTCAGATGGGAGCTCCTACAATGAGCAGTTCTTC | CASSSDGSSYNEQFF | few | TRBV11-3 | - | TRBJ2-1
TGTGCCTGGCTCACATGGCGGGAGATTAACTATGGCTACACCTTC | CAWLTWREINYGYTF | few | TRBV30 | - | TRBJ1-2
TGTGCCTGGAGTGGGACAGGGCAAAATGCCTTC | CAWSGTGQNAF | - | TRBV30 | TRBD1 | TRBJ1-2
TGTGCCAGCTCACCATCGACAGTGAACACTGAAGCTTTCTTT | CASSPSTVNTEAFF | - | TRBV18 | - | TRBJ1-1
TGTGCCAGCAGCTTGGGCCGCAATCAGCCCCAGCATTTT | CASSLGRNQPQHF | - | TRBV11-2 | - | TRBJ1-5
TGTGCCAGCATCCGGACAGGAATAAATACGCAGTATTTT | CASIRTGINTQYF | - | TRBV2 | TRBD1 | TRBJ2-3
TGTGCCAGCAGGACGGACAGGGGTAATTCACCCCTCCACTTT | CASRTDRGNSPLHF | - | TRBV6-5 | TRBD1 | TRBJ1-6
TGCGCCAGCAGCCAAGTCGCATTGACAGCTAACTATGGCTACACCTTC | CASSQVALTANYGYTF | - | TRBV4-1 | - | TRBJ1-2
TGCGCCAGCAGCTTGGCCCAGGGGACCGGGGCCCAGTACTTC | CASSLAQGTGAQYF | once | TRBV5-1 | - | TRBJ2-5
TGCGCCAGCAGCGACCAAATCCGGGACTCCTACGAGCAGTACTTC | CASSDQIRDSYEQYF | few | TRBV5-1 | - | TRBJ2-7
TGTGCCAGCAGCTTGGGGTGGGGAGATGGCTACACCTTC | CASSLGWGDGYTF | - | TRBV5-4 | - | TRBJ1-2
TGTGCCAGCAGCTTAGATCGCGGACAAGGAAACACCATATATTTT | CASSLDRGQGNTIYF | - | TRBV11-2 | - | TRBJ1-3
TGTGCCAGCAGTGTCACAGGGGGCCCCTACAATGAGCAGTTCTTC | CASSVTGGPYNEQFF | - | TRBV27 | TRBD1 | TRBJ2-1
TGCGCCAGCAGCTTGGGGGCGGGGGCTTACACTGAAGCTTTCTTT | CASSLGAGAYTEAFF | - | TRBV5-1 | - | TRBJ1-1
TGTGCCAGCAGCTTAGGTCGTGGCTACACTGAAGCTTTCTTT | CASSLGRGYTEAFF | - | TRBV11-2 | - | TRBJ1-1
TGCGCCAGCAGCCCTCTCCGGGGGGCCTACAATGAGCAGTTCTTC | CASSPLRGAYNEQFF | - | TRBV4-1 | TRBD2 | TRBJ2-1
TGTGCCAGTCGGACTAGCGGCTACAATGAGCAGTTCTTC | CASRTSGYNEQFF | - | TRBV19 | TRBD2 | TRBJ2-1
TGTGCCACCAGTGATTTGATTCGGTATCGCGACACCCGAAGTGGGACTAATGAAAAACTGTTTTTT | CATSDLIRYRDTRSGTNEKLFF | - | TRBV24-1 | - | TRBJ1-4
TGTGCCAGCAGCGTAGCGGGGGGCGGCTACACCTTC | CASSVAGGGYTF | - | TRBV9 | - | TRBJ1-2
TGTGCCAGCAGTTCTCAAGAGACCCAGTACTTC | CASSSQETQYF | once | TRBV27 | - | TRBJ2-5
TGTGCCACCAGTGACACGCGCAGCGGGGGGTCAGATACGCAGTATTTT | CATSDTRSGGSDTQYF | - | TRBV24-1 | TRBD2 | TRBJ2-3
TGTGCCAGCAGTGAAAGGGACAGGGGGTCTAGAGGCACCTTC | CASSERDRGSRGTF | - | TRBV6-4 | TRBD1 | TRBJ1-2
TGTGCCAGCAGCTCGAGGGGCACTGGCGGGAGGCCCGGGGAGCTGTTTTTT | CASSSRGTGGRPGELFF | - | TRBV7-9 | TRBD2 | TRBJ2-2
TGTGCCAGCAGTTTAGGTCAGGGTTTTAACACTGAAGCTTTCTTT | CASSLGQGFNTEAFF | - | TRBV28 | - | TRBJ1-1
TGTGCCAGCAGCCAAAACTCGCGGGGTGAGCAGTTCTTC | CASSQNSRGEQFF | - | TRBV3-1/TRBV3-2 | - | TRBJ2-1
TGTGCCAGCAGCCGAGGACAGGGTGGCGCTTTCTTT | CASSRGQGGAFF | once | TRBV9 | TRBD1 | TRBJ1-1
TGCGCCAGCAGCTGGGGACTAGCCTCCTTCTACGAGCAGTACTTC | CASSWGLASFYEQYF | - | TRBV5-1 | TRBD2 | TRBJ2-7
TGTGCCAGCAGAGGGACAGGGCTTGGCTACACCTTC | CASRGTGLGYTF | - | TRBV28 | TRBD1 | TRBJ1-2